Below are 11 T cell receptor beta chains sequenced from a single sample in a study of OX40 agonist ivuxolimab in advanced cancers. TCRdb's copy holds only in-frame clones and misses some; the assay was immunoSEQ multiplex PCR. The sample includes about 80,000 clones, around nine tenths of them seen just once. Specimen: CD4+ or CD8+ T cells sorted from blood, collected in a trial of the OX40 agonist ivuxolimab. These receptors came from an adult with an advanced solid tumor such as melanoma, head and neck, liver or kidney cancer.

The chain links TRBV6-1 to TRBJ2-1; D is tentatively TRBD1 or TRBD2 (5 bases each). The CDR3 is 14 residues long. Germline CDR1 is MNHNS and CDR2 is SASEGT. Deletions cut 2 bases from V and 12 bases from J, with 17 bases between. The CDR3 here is CASSEPGREFWQFF. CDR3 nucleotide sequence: TGTGCCAGCAGTGAACCAGGGAGAGAGTTTTGGCAGTTCTTC.

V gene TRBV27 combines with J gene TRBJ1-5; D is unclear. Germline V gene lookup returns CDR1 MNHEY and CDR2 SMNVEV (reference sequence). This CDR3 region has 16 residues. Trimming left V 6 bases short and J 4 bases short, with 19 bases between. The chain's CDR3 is CASSTREGKGNQPQHF. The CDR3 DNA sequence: TGTGCCAGCAGCACCCGGGAAGGGAAGGGTAATCAGCCCCAGCATTTT.

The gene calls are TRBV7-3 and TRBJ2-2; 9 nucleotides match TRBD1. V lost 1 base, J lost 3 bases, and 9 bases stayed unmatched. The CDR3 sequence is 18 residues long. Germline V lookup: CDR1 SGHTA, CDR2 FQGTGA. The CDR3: CASSLRPAGQGYTGELFF. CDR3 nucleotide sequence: TGTGCCAGCAGCTTAAGGCCCGCGGGACAGGGTTACACCGGGGAGCTGTTTTTT. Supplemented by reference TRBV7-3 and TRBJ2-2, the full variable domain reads GAGVSQTPSNKVTEKGKYVELRCDPISGHTALYWYRQSLGQGPEFLIYFQGTGAADDSGLPNDRFFAVRPEGSVSTLKIQRTERGDSAVYLCASSLRPAGQGYTGELFFGEGSRLTVL.

CDR3 nucleotides: TGTGCCAGCAGCTTAAATGCGGTTTTAGGCGGGGAGCTGTTTTTT. This codes for CASSLNAVLGGELFF. V and J are TRBV7-6 and TRBJ2-2; D unclear. V lost 2 bases to trimming and J lost 7 bases, with 14 bases between them. The CDR3 consists of 15 residues. Germline CDR1 reads SGHVS; CDR2 reads FNYEAQ.

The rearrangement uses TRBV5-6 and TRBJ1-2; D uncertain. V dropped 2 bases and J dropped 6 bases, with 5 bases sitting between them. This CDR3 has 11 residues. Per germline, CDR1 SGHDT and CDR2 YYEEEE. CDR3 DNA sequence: TGTGCCAGCAGCTTAAGGAATGGCTACACCTTC. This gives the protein CASSLRNGYTF. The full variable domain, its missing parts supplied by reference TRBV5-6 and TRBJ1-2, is DAGVTQSPTHLIKTRGQQVTLRCSPKSGHDTVSWYQQALGQGPQFIFQYYEEEERQRGNFPDRFSGHQFPNYSSELNVNALLLGDSALYLCASSLRNGYTFGSGTRLTVV.

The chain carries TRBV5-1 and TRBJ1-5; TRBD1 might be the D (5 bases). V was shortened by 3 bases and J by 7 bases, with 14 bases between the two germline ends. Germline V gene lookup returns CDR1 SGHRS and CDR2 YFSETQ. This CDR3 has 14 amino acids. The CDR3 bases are TGCGCCAGCAGCTGGGGACGGGGGGACCAGCCCCAGCATTTT. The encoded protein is CASSWGRGDQPQHF.

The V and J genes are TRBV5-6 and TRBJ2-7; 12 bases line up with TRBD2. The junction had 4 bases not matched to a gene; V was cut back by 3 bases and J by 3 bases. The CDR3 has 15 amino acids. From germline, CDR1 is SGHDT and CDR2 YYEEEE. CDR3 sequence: CASSYGLAGIYEQYF. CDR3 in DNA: TGTGCCAGCAGCTATGGACTAGCGGGAATCTACGAGCAGTACTTC.

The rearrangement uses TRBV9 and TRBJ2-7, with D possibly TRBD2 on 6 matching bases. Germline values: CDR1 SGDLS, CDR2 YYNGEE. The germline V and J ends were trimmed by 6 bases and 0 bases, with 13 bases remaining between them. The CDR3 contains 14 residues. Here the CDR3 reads CASNQGGSSYEQYF. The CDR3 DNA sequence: TGTGCCAGCAATCAGGGAGGAAGCTCCTACGAGCAGTACTTC.

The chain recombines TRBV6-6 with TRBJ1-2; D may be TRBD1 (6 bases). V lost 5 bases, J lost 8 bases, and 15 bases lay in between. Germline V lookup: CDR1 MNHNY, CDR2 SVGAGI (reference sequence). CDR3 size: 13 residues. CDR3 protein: CASSPPGVEGYTF. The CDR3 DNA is TGTGCCAGCAGTCCCCCAGGGGTAGAGGGCTACACCTTC.

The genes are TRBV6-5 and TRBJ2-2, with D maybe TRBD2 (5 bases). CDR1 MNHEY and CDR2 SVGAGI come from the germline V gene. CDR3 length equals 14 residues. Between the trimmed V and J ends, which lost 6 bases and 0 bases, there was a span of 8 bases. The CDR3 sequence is CASRDFSNTGELFF. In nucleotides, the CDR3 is TGTGCCAGCAGGGACTTTTCGAACACCGGGGAGCTGTTTTTT.

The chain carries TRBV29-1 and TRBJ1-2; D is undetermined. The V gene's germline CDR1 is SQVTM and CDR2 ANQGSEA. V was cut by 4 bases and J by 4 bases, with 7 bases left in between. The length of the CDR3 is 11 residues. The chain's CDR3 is CSVGFGYGYTF. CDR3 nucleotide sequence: TGCAGCGTTGGTTTCGGCTATGGCTACACCTTC.